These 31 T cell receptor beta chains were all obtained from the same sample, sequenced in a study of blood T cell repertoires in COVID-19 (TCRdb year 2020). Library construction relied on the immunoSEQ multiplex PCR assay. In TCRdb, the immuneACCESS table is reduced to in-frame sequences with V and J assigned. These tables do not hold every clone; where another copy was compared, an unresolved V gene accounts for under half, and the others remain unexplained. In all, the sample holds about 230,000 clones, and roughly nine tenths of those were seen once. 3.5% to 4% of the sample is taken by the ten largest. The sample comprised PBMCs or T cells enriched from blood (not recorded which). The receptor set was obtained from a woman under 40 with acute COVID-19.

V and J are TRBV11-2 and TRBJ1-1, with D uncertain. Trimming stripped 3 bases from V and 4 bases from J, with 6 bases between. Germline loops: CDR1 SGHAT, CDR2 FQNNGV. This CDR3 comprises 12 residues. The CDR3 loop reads CASSFPSTEAFF. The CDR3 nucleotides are TGTGCCAGCAGCTTCCCCAGCACTGAAGCTTTCTTT.

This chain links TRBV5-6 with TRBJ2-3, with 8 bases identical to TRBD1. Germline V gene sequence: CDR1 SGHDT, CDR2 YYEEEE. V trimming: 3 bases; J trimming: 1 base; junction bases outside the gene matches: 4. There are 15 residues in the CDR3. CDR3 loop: CASSYGTGRTDTQYF. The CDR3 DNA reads TGTGCCAGCAGCTACGGGACAGGACGCACAGATACGCAGTATTTT.

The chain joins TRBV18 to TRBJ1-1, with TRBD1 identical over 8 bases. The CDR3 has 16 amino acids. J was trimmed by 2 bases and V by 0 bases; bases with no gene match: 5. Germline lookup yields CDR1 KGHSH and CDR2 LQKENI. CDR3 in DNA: TGTGCCAGCTCACCACCTTCAGGGACAGGAAACACTGAAGCTTTCTTT. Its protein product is CASSPPSGTGNTEAFF.

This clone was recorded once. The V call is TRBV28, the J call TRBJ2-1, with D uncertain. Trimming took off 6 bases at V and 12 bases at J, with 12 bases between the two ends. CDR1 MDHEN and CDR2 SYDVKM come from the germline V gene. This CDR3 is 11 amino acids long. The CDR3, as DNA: TGTGCCAGCAGACAAGATTTACGGCAGTTCTTC. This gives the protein CASRQDLRQFF.

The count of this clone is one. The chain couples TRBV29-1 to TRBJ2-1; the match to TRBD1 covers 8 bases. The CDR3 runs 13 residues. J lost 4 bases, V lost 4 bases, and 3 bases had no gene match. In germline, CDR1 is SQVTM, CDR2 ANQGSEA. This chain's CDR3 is CSVVGQDYNEQFF. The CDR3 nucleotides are TGCAGCGTTGTGGGACAGGATTACAATGAGCAGTTCTTC.

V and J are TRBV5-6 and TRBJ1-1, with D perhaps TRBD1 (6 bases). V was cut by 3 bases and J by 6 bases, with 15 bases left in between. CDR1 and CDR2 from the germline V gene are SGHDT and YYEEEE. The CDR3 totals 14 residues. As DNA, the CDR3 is TGTGCCAGCAGCTGGGGGCTAACAGGAGCTGAAGCTTTCTTT. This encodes CASSWGLTGAEAFF.

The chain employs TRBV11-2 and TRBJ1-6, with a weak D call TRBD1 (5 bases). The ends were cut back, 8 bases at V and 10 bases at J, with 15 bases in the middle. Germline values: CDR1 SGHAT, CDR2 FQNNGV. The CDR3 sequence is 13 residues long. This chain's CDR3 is CASGEGLHSPLHF. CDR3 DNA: TGTGCCAGCGGCGAGGGACTCCACTCACCCCTCCACTTT.

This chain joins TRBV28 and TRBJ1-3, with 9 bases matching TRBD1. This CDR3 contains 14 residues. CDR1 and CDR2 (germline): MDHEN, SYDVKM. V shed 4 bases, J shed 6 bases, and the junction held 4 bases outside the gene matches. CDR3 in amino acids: CASSSTGGLNTIYF. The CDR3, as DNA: TGTGCCAGCAGTTCTACAGGGGGCCTAAACACCATATATTTT.

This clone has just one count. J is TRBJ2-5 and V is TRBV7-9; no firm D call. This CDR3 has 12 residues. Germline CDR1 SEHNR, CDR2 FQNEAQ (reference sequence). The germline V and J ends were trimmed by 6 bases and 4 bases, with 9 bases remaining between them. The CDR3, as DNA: TGTGCCAGCAGTCGGCCGGGAGAGACCCAGTACTTC. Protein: CASSRPGETQYF.

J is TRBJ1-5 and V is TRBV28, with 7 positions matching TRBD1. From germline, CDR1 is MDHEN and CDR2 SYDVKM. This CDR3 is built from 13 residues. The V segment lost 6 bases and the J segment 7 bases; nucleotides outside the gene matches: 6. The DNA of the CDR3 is TGTGCCAGCAGCTATGACAGGGTACAGCCCCAGCATTTT. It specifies CASSYDRVQPQHF.

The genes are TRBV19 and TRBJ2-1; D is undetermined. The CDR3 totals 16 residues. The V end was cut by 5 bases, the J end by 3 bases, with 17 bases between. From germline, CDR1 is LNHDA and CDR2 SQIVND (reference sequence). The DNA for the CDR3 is TGTGCCAGTAGTCCAAGATACGACTCTCACTACAATGAGCAGTTCTTC. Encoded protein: CASSPRYDSHYNEQFF.

CDR3 coding DNA: TGCGCCAGCAGCCAACCATGGACAGGCTATGGCTACACCTTC. Translation: CASSQPWTGYGYTF. The V call is TRBV4-1, the J call TRBJ1-2, with 7 bases aligning to TRBD1. The CDR3 length is 14 residues. Germline CDR1 reads MGHRA; CDR2 reads YSYEKL. V shed 2 bases and J 4 bases; nucleotides not matched to a gene: 4.

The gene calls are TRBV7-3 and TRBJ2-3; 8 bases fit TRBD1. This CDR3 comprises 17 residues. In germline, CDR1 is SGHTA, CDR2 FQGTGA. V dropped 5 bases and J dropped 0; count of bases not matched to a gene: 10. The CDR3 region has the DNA TGTGCCAGCAGCGACCGTCCAGGGGGCGATAGCACAGATACGCAGTATTTT. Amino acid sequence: CASSDRPGGDSTDTQYF.

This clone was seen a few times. The CDR3 region is CASSQASGLGYTF. The CDR3 DNA follows: TGTGCCAGCAGCCAAGCTTCGGGACTTGGCTACACCTTC. The V and J genes are TRBV3-1 (or the pseudogene TRBV3-2) and TRBJ1-2, with D perhaps matching TRBD1 (5 bases). Germline CDR1 LGHDT, CDR2 YNNKEL (reference sequence). The CDR3 has 13 residues. Trimming removed 1 base from V and 7 bases from J, with 10 bases in between.

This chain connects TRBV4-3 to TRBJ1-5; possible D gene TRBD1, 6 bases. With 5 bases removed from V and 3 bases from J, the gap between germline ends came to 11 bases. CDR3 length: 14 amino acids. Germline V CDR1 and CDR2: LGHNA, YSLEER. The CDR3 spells CASSLDSYNQPQHF. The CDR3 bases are TGCGCCAGCAGCTTGGACAGCTACAATCAGCCCCAGCATTTT.

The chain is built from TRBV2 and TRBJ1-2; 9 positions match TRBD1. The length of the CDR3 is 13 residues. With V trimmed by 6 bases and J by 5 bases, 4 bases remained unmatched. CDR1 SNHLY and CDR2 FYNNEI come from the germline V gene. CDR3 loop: CASRSGQGYGYTF. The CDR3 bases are TGTGCCAGCAGGTCGGGACAGGGATATGGCTACACCTTC.

The CDR3 reads CASSVGQGSTDTQYF. The CDR3, as DNA: TGTGCCAGCAGCGTTGGACAGGGAAGCACAGATACGCAGTATTTT. The rearrangement joins TRBV5-8 to TRBJ2-3; 8 positions match TRBD1. Germline V gene data show CDR1 as SGHTS and CDR2 as YDEGEE. V dropped 4 bases and J dropped 0; count of bases not matched to a gene: 4. This CDR3 comprises 15 residues.

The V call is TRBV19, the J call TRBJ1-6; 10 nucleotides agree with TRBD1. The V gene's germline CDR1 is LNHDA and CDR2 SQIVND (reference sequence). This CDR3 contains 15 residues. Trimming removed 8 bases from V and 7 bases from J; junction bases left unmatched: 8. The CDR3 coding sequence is TGTGCCAGTGAAGAACCGGGACAGGGGAATTCACCCCTCCACTTT. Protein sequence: CASEEPGQGNSPLHF.

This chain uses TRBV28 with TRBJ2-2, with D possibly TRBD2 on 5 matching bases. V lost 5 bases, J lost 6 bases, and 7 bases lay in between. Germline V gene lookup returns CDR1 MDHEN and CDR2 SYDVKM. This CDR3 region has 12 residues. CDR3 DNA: TGTGCCAGCAGTAATAGCGCCGGGGAGCTGTTTTTT. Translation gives CASSNSAGELFF.

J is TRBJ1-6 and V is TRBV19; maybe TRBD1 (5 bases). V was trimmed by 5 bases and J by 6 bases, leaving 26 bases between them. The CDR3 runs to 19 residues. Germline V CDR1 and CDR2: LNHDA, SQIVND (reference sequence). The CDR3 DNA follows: TGTGCCAGTAGTCCCCCACCTAGGGCGGCGCGGGGGGGTAATTCACCCCTCCACTTT. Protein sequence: CASSPPPRAARGGNSPLHF.

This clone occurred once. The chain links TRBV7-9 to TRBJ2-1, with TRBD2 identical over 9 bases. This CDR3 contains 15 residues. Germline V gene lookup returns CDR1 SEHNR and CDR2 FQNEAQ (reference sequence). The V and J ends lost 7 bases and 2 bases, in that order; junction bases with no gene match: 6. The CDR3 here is CASTNSGGTYNEQFF. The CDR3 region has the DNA TGTGCCAGCACCAATAGCGGGGGCACCTACAATGAGCAGTTCTTC.

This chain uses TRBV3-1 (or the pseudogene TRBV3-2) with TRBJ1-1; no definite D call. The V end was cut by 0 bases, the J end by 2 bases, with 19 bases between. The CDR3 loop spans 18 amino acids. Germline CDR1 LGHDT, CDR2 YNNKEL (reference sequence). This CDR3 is CASSQERVLRATNTEAFF. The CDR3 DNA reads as TGTGCCAGCAGCCAAGAGCGGGTCTTGCGGGCCACTAACACTGAAGCTTTCTTT.

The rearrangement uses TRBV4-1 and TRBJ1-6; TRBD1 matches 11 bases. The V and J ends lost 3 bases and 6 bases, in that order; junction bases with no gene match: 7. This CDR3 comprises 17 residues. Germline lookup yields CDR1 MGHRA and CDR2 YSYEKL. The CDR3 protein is CASSHPGQGESNSPLHF. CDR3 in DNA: TGCGCCAGCAGCCATCCGGGACAGGGGGAGTCTAATTCACCCCTCCACTTT.

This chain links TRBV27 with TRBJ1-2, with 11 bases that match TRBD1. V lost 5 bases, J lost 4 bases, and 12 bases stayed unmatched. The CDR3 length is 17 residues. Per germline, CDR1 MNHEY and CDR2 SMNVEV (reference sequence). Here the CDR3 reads CASSPRTGGSPGYGYTF. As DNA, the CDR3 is TGTGCCAGCAGTCCGAGGACAGGGGGCTCTCCGGGCTATGGCTACACCTTC.

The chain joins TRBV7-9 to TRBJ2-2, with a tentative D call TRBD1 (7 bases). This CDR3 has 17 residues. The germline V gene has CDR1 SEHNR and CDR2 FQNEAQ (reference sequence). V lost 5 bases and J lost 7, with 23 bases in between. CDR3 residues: CASSPRGAGVKIGELFF. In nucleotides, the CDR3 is TGTGCCAGCAGCCCCAGGGGGGCAGGGGTAAAAATCGGGGAGCTGTTTTTT.

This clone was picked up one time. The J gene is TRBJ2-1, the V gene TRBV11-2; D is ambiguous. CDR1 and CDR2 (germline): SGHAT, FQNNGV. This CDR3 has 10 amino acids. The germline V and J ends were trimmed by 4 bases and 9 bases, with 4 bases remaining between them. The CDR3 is CASSYGEQFF. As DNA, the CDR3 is TGTGCCAGCAGCTACGGTGAGCAGTTCTTC. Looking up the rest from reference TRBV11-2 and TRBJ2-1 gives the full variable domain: EAGVAQSPRYKIIEKRQSVAFWCNPISGHATLYWYQQILGQGPKLLIQFQNNGVVDDSQLPKDRFSAERLKGVDSTLKIQPAKLEDSAVYLCASSYGEQFFGPGTRLTVL.

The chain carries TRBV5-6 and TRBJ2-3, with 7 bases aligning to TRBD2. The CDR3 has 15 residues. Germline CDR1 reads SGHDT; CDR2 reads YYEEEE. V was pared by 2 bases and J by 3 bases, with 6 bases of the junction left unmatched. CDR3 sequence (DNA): TGTGCCAGCAGCTTTCTGGTGGGGGGGACAGATACGCAGTATTTT. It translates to CASSFLVGGTDTQYF.

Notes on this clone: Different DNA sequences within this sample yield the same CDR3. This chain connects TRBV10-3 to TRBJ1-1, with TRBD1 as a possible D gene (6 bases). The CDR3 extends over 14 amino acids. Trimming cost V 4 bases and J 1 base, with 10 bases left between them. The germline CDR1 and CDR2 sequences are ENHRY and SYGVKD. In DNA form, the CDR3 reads TGTGCCATCAGTGCGACAGGAACGAACACTGAAGCTTTCTTT. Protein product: CAISATGTNTEAFF.

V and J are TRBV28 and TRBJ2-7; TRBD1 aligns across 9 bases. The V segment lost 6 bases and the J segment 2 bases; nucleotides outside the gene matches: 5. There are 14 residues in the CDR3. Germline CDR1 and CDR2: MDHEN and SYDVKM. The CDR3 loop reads CASSSRTGAYEQYF. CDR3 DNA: TGTGCCAGCAGCTCGCGGACAGGGGCCTACGAGCAGTACTTC.

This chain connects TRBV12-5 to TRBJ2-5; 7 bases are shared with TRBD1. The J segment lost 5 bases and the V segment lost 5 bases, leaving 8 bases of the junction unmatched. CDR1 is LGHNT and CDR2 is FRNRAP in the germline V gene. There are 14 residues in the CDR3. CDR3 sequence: CASGTPTGTETQYF. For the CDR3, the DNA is TGTGCTAGTGGTACTCCGACAGGGACGGAGACCCAGTACTTC.

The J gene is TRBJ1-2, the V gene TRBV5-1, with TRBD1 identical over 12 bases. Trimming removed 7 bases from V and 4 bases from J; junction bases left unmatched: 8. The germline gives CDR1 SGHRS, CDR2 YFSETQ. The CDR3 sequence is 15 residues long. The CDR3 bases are TGCGCCAGCCTTCCGGGACAGGGGGCATCCTATGGCTACACCTTC. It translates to CASLPGQGASYGYTF.